This entry is about one TCR beta chain. This specimen comes from a study of shared clonotypes between healthy human individuals. Here immunoSEQ multiplex PCR was the method, and the copy in TCRdb shows in-frame clones only, minus some. The sample includes about 820,000 clones, 90% to 95% of them seen just once. The CDR3 sequence is 14 residues long. Germline V gene lookup returns CDR1 ENHRY and CDR2 SYGVKD. V lost 6 bases, J lost 5 bases, and 6 bases stayed unmatched. The naive CD8 population came from CD45RO-negative cells selected for CCR7, without terminally differentiated effector memory CD45RA+ cells.

The specimen was naive CD8+ T cells sorted from blood. V gene TRBV10-3 combines with J gene TRBJ1-1; 10 bases are a match to TRBD1. The source of this sequence is a man aged 25 to 40 in good health. CDR3 in amino acids: CAIRVDRGRTEAFF. The CDR3 DNA follows: TGTGCCATCAGAGTGGACAGGGGGAGAACTGAAGCTTTCTTT.